The 12 T cell receptor beta chains below come from one sample, sequenced in a study of radiotherapy plus CTLA-4 blockade in lung cancer. Method: immunoSEQ multiplex PCR; TCRdb's copy keeps in-frame clones and lacks some. The data hold some 110,000 clones, with 70% to 90% observed a single time. This specimen consisted of peripheral blood, obtained from a patient treated with radiotherapy plus ipilimumab. The receptors shown here come from a human donor with non-small cell lung cancer that progressed on radiotherapy plus ipilimumab.

The V gene is TRBV6-5, the J gene TRBJ1-2, with 9 bases identical to TRBD1. V shed 5 bases and J 7 bases; nucleotides not matched to a gene: 5. Germline V lookup: CDR1 MNHEY, CDR2 SVGAGI. This CDR3 has 13 residues. The DNA for the CDR3 is TGTGCCAGCAGTGCTCGACAGGGGGGTGGCTACACCTTC. Its protein product is CASSARQGGGYTF.

V gene TRBV6-5 combines with J gene TRBJ2-7; 10 nucleotides align to TRBD1. The CDR3 extends over 15 amino acids. Trimming removed 0 bases from V and 5 bases from J; junction bases left unmatched: 4. Germline V gene lookup returns CDR1 MNHEY and CDR2 SVGAGI. The DNA of the CDR3 is TGTGCCAGCAGTTACTCGGGGACAGGGGCCAACGAGCAGTACTTC. Protein sequence: CASSYSGTGANEQYF.

The chain has TRBV29-1 and TRBJ2-1; D remains unclear. Looked up from germline, CDR1 is SQVTM and CDR2 is ANQGSEA. CDR3 length: 12 residues. The V end was cut by 7 bases, the J end by 7 bases, with 14 bases between. CDR3 in amino acids: CSAYKGVNEQFF. The CDR3, as DNA: TGCAGCGCTTATAAAGGTGTAAATGAGCAGTTCTTC.

The chain couples TRBV2 to TRBJ1-1; D may be TRBD1 (5 bases). The CDR3 has 12 residues. The germline CDR1 and CDR2 sequences are SNHLY and FYNNEI. Deletions cut 9 bases from V and 1 base from J, with 9 bases between. The CDR3 here is CARGVENTEAFF. CDR3 nucleotides: TGTGCCAGGGGGGTGGAGAACACTGAAGCTTTCTTT.

The chain combines TRBV5-6 with TRBJ2-7, with 7 bases aligning to TRBD1. Germline V lookup: CDR1 SGHDT, CDR2 YYEEEE. The CDR3 spans 12 residues. V lost 4 bases to trimming and J lost 6 bases; unmatched junction nucleotides: 4. The CDR3 nucleotides read TGTGCCAGCAGCCATTCAGGGGGCGAGCAGTACTTC. Its translation: CASSHSGGEQYF. Full variable domain (rest looked up from reference TRBV5-6 and TRBJ2-7): DAGVTQSPTHLIKTRGQQVTLRCSPKSGHDTVSWYQQALGQGPQFIFQYYEEEERQRGNFPDRFSGHQFPNYSSELNVNALLLGDSALYLCASSHSGGEQYFGPGTRLTVT.

The table lists this clone with a count of one. The V and J genes are TRBV2 and TRBJ2-3; a weak D match, TRBD2 (5 bases). The CDR3 contains 15 residues. From germline, CDR1 is SNHLY and CDR2 FYNNEI. Trimming pared 6 bases from V and 2 bases from J, leaving 15 bases between. This CDR3 reads CASRARDSDTDTQYF. DNA of the CDR3: TGTGCCAGCAGGGCGAGGGATTCTGACACAGATACGCAGTATTTT. Full variable domain (remainder filled in from reference TRBV2 and TRBJ2-3): EPEVTQTPSHQVTQMGQEVILRCVPISNHLYFYWYRQILGQKVEFLVSFYNNEISEKSEIFDDQFSVERPDGSNFTLKIRSTKLEDSAMYFCASRARDSDTDTQYFGPGTRLTVL.

This clone came up once. This chain uses TRBV5-4 with TRBJ2-7; tentative D call: TRBD1 (6 bases). Looked up from germline, CDR1 is SGHNT and CDR2 is YYREEE (reference sequence). The CDR3 is made up of 12 amino acids. V dropped 2 bases and J dropped 6 bases, with 9 bases sitting between them. CDR3 sequence: CASSFGQSEQYF. The CDR3, as DNA: TGTGCCAGCAGCTTTGGACAGAGCGAGCAGTACTTC.

V and J are TRBV6-1 and TRBJ1-1; TRBD1 might be the D (5 bases). The CDR3 runs 13 residues. Trimming took 2 bases from V and 3 from J, leaving 7 bases between them. The germline V gene has CDR1 MNHNS and CDR2 SASEGT. The CDR3 DNA is TGTGCCAGCAGTGAATCAGGGCACACTGAAGCTTTCTTT. Translation gives CASSESGHTEAFF.

The rearrangement links TRBV27 to TRBJ1-2, with TRBD1 as a possible D gene (5 bases). Trimming removed 9 bases from V and 3 bases from J, with 14 bases in between. The CDR3 totals 13 residues. Germline CDR1 MNHEY, CDR2 SMNVEV (reference sequence). CDR3 DNA: TGTGCCAGAGAGAGAGGGGTCGACTATGGCTACACCTTC. Amino acids: CARERGVDYGYTF.

This chain links TRBV19 with TRBJ2-5; no definite D call. Near its end, the DNA agrees better with TRBJ2-7, so the J call may be wrong. Germline V gives CDR1 LNHDA, CDR2 SQIVND (reference sequence). The CDR3 loop spans 14 amino acids. The CDR3, as DNA: TGTGCCAGTAGCACCGGGCCTGGACCCTACGAGCAGTACTTC. Encoded protein: CASSTGPGPYEQYF.

J is TRBJ1-5 and V is TRBV5-5; 7 positions match TRBD1. Germline V gene data show CDR1 as SGHKS and CDR2 as YYEKEE (reference sequence). Trimming cost V 4 bases and J 2 bases; bases outside gene matches: 15. This CDR3 is built from 18 residues. CDR3 in amino acids: CASSQGQDSGMGNQPQHF. The DNA for the CDR3 is TGTGCCAGCAGCCAAGGACAGGACAGTGGAATGGGCAATCAGCCCCAGCATTTT.

The chain carries TRBV5-1 and TRBJ2-5; 7 bases align to TRBD2. The CDR3 spans 14 residues. CDR1 and CDR2 (germline): SGHRS, YFSETQ. The V segment lost 5 bases and the J segment 3 bases; nucleotides outside the gene matches: 7. CDR3 protein: CASREGLAEETQYF. CDR3 DNA: TGCGCCAGCAGGGAGGGTCTAGCGGAAGAGACCCAGTACTTC.